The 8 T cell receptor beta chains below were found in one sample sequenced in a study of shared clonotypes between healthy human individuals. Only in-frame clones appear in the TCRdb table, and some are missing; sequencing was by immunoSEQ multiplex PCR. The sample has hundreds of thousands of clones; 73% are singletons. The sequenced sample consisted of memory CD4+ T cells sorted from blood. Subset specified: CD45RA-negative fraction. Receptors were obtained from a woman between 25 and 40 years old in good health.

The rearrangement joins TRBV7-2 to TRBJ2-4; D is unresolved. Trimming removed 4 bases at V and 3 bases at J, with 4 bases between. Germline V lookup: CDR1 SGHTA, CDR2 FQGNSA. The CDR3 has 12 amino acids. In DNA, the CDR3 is TGTGCCAGCAGCTGGGGCAAAAACATTCAGTACTTC. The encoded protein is CASSWGKNIQYF.

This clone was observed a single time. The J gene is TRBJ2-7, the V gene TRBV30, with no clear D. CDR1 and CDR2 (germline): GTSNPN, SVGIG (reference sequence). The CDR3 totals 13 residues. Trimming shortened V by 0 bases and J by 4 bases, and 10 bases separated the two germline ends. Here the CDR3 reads CAWSVGGKYEQYF. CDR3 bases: TGTGCCTGGAGTGTAGGCGGAAAGTACGAGCAGTACTTC. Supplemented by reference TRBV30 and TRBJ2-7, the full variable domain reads SQTIHQWPATLVQPVGSPLSLECTVEGTSNPNLYWYRQAAGRGLQLLFYSVGIGQISSEVPQNLSASRPQDRQFILSSKKLLLSDSGFYLCAWSVGGKYEQYFGPGTRLTVT.

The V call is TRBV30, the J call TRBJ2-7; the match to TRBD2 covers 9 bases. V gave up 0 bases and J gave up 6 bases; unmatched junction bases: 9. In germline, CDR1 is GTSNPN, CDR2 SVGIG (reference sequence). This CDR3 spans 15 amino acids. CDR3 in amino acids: CAWSVGTSRLSEQYF. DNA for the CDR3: TGTGCCTGGAGTGTAGGGACTAGCCGTCTTTCCGAGCAGTACTTC.

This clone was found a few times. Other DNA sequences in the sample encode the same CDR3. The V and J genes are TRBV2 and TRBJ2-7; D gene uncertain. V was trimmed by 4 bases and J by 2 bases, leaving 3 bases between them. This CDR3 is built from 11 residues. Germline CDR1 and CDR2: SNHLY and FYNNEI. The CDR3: CASSATYEQYF. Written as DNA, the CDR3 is TGTGCCAGCAGTGCGACCTACGAGCAGTACTTC.

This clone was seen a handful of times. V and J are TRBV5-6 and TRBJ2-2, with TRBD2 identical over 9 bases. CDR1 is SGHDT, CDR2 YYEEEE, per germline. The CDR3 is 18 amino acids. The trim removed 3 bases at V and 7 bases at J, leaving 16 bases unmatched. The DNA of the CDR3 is TGTGCCAGCAGCTCAATGGCTAGCGGGACTGGTCTGGGCGGGGAGCTGTTTTTT. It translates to CASSSMASGTGLGGELFF.

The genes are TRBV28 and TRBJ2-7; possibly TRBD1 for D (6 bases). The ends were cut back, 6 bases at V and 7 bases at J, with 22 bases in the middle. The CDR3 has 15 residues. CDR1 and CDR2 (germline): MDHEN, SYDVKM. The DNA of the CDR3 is TGTGCCAGCAGCCCCGAGGACAGTATGTCTTTGGAGCAGTACTTC. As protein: CASSPEDSMSLEQYF.

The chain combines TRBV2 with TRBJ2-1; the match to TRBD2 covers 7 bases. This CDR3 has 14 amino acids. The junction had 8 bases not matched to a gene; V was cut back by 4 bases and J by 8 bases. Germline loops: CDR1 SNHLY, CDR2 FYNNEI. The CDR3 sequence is CASSVGHREDEQFF. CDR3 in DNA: TGTGCCAGCAGTGTGGGCCACCGGGAGGATGAGCAGTTCTTC. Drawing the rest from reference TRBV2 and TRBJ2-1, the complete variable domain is EPEVTQTPSHQVTQMGQEVILRCVPISNHLYFYWYRQILGQKVEFLVSFYNNEISEKSEIFDDQFSVERPDGSNFTLKIRSTKLEDSAMYFCASSVGHREDEQFFGPGTRLTVL.

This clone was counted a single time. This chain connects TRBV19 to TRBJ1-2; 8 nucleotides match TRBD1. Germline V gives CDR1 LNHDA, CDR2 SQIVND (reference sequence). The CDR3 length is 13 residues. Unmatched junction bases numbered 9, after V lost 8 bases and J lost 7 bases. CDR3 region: CASQTGQGFGYTF. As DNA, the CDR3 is TGTGCCAGTCAAACCGGACAGGGCTTTGGCTACACCTTC.